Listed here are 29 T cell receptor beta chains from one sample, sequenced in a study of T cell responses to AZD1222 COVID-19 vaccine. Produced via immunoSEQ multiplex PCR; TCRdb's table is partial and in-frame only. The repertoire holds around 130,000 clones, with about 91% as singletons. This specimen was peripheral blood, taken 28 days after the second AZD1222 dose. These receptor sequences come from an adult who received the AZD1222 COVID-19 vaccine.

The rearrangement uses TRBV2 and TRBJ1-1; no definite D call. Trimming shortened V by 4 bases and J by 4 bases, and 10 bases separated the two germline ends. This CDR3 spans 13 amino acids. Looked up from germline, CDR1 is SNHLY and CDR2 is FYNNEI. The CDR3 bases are TGTGCCAGCAGTGTAGGAGGATCCACTGAAGCTTTCTTT. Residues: CASSVGGSTEAFF.

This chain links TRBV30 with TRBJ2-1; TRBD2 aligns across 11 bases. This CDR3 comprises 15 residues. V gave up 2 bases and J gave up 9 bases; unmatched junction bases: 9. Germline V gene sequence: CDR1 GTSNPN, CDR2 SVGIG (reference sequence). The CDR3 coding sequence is TGTGCCTGGAGTTCCCTTAGCGGGGGGGCTGGTGAGCAGTTCTTC. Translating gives CAWSSLSGGAGEQFF.

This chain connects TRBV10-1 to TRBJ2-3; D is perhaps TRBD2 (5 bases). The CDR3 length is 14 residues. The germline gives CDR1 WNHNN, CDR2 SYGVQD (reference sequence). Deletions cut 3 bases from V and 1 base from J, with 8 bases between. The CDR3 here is CASSDAGGTDTQYF. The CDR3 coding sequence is TGCGCCAGCAGTGACGCGGGTGGCACAGATACGCAGTATTTT.

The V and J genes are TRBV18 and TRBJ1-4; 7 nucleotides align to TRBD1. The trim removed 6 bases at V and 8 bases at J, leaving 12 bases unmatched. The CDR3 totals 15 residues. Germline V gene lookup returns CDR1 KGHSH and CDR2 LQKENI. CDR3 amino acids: CASSPDRDLKEKLFF. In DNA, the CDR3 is TGTGCCAGCTCTCCCGACAGGGATTTAAAGGAAAAACTGTTTTTT.

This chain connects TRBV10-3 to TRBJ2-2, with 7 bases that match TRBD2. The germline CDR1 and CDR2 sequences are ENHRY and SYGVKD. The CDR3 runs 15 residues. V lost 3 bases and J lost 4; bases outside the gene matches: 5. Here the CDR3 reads CAISEGGGGTGELFF. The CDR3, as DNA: TGTGCCATCAGTGAAGGAGGCGGGGGCACCGGGGAGCTGTTTTTT.

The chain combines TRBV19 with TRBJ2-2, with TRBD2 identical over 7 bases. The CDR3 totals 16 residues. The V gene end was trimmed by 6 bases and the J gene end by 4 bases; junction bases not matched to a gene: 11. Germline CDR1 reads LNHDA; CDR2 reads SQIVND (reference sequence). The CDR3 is CASSTSARGGTGELFF. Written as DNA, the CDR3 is TGTGCCAGTAGCACTAGCGCAAGAGGTGGCACCGGGGAGCTGTTTTTT.

The CDR3 loop is CASSQFEGKVYSNQPQHF. The CDR3 DNA follows: TGTGCCAGCAGCCAATTTGAGGGGAAGGTATATAGCAATCAGCCCCAGCATTTT. The chain is built from TRBV16 and TRBJ1-5, with a weak D call TRBD1 (5 bases). Per the germline V gene, CDR1 is KGHSY and CDR2 is FQNENV. V shed 1 base and J shed 0 bases, with 16 bases lying between them. The CDR3 covers 18 residues. Using reference TRBV16 and TRBJ1-5 for the parts outside the CDR3, the full variable domain is GEEVAQTPKHLVRGEGQKAKLYCAPIKGHSYVFWYQQVLKNEFKFLISFQNENVFDETGMPKERFSAKCLPNSPCSLEIQATKLEDSAVYFCASSQFEGKVYSNQPQHFGDGTRLSIL.

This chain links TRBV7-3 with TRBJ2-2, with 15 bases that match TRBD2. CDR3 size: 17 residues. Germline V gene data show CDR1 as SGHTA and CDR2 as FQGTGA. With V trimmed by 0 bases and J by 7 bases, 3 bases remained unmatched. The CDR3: CASSLTGLAGGSGELFF. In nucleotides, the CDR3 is TGTGCCAGCAGCTTAACGGGACTAGCGGGGGGAAGCGGGGAGCTGTTTTTT.

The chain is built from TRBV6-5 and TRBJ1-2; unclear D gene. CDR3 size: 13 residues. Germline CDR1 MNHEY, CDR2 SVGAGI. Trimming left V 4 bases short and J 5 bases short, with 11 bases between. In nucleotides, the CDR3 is TGTGCCAGCAGTTCACAGCAAGGATATGGCTACACCTTC. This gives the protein CASSSQQGYGYTF.

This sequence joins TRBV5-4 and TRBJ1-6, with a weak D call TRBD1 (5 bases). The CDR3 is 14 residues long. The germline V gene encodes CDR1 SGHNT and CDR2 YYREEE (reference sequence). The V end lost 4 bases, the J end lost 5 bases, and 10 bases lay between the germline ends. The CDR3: CASSQDTHNSPLHF. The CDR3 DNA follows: TGTGCCAGCAGCCAGGACACGCATAATTCACCCCTCCACTTT.

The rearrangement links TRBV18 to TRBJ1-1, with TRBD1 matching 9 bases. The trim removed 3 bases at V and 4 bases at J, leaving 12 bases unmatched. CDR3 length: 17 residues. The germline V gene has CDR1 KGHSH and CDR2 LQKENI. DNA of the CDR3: TGTGCCAGCTCACCGGGGGGGACAGGGATGTTTGGCACTGAAGCTTTCTTT. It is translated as CASSPGGTGMFGTEAFF.

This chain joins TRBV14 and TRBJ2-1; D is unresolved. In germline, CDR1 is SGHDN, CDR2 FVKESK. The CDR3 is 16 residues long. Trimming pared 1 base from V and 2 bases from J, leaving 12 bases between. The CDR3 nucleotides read TGTGCCAGCAGCCAAGCGAGCCCCCCCACCTACAATGAGCAGTTCTTC. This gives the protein CASSQASPPTYNEQFF.

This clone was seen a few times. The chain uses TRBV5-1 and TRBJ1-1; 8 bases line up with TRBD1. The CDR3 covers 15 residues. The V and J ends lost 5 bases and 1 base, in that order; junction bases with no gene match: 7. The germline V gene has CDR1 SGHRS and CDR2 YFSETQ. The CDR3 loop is CASSMTGVGNTEAFF. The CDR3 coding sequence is TGCGCCAGCAGTATGACAGGGGTCGGGAACACTGAAGCTTTCTTT. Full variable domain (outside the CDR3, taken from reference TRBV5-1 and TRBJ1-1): KAGVTQTPRYLIKTRGQQVTLSCSPISGHRSVSWYQQTPGQGLQFLFEYFSETQRNKGNFPGRFSGRQFSNSRSEMNVSTLELGDSALYLCASSMTGVGNTEAFFGQGTRLTVV.

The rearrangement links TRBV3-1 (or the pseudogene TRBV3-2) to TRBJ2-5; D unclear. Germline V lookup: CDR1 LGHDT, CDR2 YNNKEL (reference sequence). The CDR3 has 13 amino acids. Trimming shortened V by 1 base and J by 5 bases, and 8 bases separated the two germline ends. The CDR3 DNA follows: TGTGCCAGCAGCCAAGTTCGGTCTGAGACCCAGTACTTC. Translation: CASSQVRSETQYF.

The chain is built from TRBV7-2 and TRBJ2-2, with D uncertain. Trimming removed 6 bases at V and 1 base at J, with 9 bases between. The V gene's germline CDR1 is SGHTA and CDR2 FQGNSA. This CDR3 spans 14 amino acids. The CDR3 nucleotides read TGTGCCAGCAGATCCAGAGTGAACACCGGGGAGCTGTTTTTT. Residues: CASRSRVNTGELFF.

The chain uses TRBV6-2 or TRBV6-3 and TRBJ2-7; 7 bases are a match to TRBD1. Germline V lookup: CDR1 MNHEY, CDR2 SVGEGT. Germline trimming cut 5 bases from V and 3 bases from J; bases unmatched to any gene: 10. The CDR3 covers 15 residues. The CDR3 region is CASSPGTAMSYEQYV. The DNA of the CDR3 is TGTGCCAGCAGTCCCGGGACAGCTATGAGCTACGAGCAGTACGTC.

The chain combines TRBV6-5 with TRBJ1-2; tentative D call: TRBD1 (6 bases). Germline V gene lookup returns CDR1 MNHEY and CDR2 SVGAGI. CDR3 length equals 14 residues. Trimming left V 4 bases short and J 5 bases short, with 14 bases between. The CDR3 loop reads CASSWTAARYGYTF. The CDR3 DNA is TGTGCCAGCAGTTGGACAGCCGCTCGGTATGGCTACACCTTC.

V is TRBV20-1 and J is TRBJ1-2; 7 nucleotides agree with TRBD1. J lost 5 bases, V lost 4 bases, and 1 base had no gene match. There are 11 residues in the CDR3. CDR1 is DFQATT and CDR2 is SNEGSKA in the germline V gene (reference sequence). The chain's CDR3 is CSAIQGYGYTF. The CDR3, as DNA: TGCAGTGCTATACAGGGGTATGGCTACACCTTC.

The CDR3 nucleotides read TGTGCCAGCAGCCCGGGACCGTCCTCTGGAAACACCATATATTTT. Translated, it gives CASSPGPSSGNTIYF. The chain carries TRBV7-2 and TRBJ1-3; D is possibly TRBD1 (5 bases). The V gene lost 5 bases and the J gene lost 0 bases, with 11 bases spanning the gap. Germline V CDR1 and CDR2: SGHTA, FQGNSA. The CDR3 covers 15 residues.

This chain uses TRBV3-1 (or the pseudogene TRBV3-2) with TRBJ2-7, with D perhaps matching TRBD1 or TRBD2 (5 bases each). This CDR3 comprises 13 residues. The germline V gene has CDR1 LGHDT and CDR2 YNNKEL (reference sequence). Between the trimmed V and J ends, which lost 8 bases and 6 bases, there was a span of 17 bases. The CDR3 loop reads CASRQGAWSEQYF. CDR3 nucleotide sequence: TGTGCCAGCCGGCAGGGAGCTTGGTCCGAGCAGTACTTC.

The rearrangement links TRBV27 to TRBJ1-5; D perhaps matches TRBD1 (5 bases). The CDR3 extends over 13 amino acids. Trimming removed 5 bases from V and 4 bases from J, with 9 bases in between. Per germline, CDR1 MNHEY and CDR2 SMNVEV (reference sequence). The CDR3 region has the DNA TGTGCCAGCAGTGTTCAGGGAAATCAGCCCCAGCATTTT. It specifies CASSVQGNQPQHF.

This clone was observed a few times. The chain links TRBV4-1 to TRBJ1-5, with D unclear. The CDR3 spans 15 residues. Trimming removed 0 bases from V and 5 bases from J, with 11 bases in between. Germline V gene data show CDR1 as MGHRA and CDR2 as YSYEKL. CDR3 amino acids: CASSQDDAEYQPQHF. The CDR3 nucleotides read TGCGCCAGCAGCCAAGATGACGCGGAATATCAGCCCCAGCATTTT.

The CDR3 sequence: CASSQDGRDNQPQHF. In nucleotides, the CDR3 is TGCGCCAGCAGCCAGGACGGGCGGGACAATCAGCCCCAGCATTTT. The chain employs TRBV5-1 and TRBJ1-5; D not certain. Germline V gene lookup returns CDR1 SGHRS and CDR2 YFSETQ. Trimming took off 4 bases at V and 3 bases at J, with 14 bases between the two ends. The CDR3 covers 15 residues.

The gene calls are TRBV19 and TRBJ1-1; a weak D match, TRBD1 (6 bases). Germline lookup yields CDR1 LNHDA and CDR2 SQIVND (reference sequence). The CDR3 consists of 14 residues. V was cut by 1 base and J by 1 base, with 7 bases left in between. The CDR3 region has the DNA TGTGCCAGTAGTATAGCGGGGGCGAACACTGAAGCTTTCTTT. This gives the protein CASSIAGANTEAFF.

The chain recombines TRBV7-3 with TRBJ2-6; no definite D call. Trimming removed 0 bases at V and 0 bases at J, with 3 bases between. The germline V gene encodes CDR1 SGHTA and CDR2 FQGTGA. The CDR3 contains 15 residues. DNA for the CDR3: TGTGCCAGCAGCTTAACGGCCTCTGGGGCCAACGTCCTGACTTTC. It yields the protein CASSLTASGANVLTF.

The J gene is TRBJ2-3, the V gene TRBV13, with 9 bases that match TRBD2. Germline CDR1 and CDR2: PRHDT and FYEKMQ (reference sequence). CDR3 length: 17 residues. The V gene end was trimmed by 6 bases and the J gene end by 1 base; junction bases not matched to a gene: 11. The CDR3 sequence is CASSKAGGPPGTDTQYF. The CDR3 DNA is TGTGCCAGCAGTAAAGCGGGAGGCCCCCCCGGCACAGATACGCAGTATTTT.

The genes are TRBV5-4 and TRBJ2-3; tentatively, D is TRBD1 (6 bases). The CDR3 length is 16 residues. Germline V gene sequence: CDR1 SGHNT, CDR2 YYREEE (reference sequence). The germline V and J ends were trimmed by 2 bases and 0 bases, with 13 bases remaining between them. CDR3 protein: CASSLGGSPSTDTQYF. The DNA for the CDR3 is TGTGCCAGCAGCTTAGGGGGATCCCCTAGCACAGATACGCAGTATTTT. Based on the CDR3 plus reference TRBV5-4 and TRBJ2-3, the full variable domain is ETGVTQSPTHLIKTRGQQVTLRCSSQSGHNTVSWYQQALGQGPQFIFQYYREEENGRGNFPPRFSGLQFPNYSSELNVNALELDDSALYLCASSLGGSPSTDTQYFGPGTRLTVL.

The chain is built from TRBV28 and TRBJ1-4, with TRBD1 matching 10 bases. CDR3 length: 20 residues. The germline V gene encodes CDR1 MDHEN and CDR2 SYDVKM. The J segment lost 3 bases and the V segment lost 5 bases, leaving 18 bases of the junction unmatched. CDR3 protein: CASSPPPGQGSPPANEKLFF. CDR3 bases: TGTGCCAGCAGTCCCCCACCGGGACAGGGGTCCCCTCCTGCTAATGAAAAACTGTTTTTT.

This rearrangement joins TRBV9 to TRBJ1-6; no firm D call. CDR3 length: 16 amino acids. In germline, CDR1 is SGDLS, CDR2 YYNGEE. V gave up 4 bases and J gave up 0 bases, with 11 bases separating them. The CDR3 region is CASSPVGSSYNSPLHF. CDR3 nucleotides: TGTGCCAGCAGCCCCGTAGGGAGCTCCTATAATTCACCCCTCCACTTT. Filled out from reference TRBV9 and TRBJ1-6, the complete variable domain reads DSGVTQTPKHLITATGQRVTLRCSPRSGDLSVYWYQQSLDQGLQFLIQYYNGEERAKGNILERFSAQQFPDLHSELNLSSLELGDSALYFCASSPVGSSYNSPLHFGNGTRLTVT.